These 22 T cell receptor beta chains share one sample of origin, sequenced in a study of blood T cell repertoires in COVID-19. The repertoire was sequenced with immunoSEQ multiplex PCR; TCRdb's copy has only in-frame clones and lacks some. The profile shows more than 25,000 clones, roughly 87% of them singletons. Sequencing was performed on peripheral blood. These TCRs come from a man aged 60 to 75 with active COVID-19.

This clone has just one count. The rearrangement joins TRBV6-5 to TRBJ1-6, with TRBD1 identical over 9 bases. CDR1 is MNHEY, CDR2 SVGAGI, per germline. This CDR3 region has 15 residues. V shed 5 bases, J shed 7 bases, and the junction held 6 bases outside the gene matches. The CDR3 loop is CASSQGQGYNSPLHF. The DNA of the CDR3 is TGTGCCAGCAGTCAGGGACAGGGATACAATTCACCCCTCCACTTT.

The chain recombines TRBV2 with TRBJ2-3; 16 bases line up with TRBD2. After removal of 2 bases from V and 5 bases from J, the junction contained 7 bases not matched to a gene. The CDR3 runs 18 residues. Germline CDR1 reads SNHLY; CDR2 reads FYNNEI. Here the CDR3 reads CASSELGTSGGAQDTQYF. CDR3 DNA: TGTGCCAGCAGTGAATTGGGGACTAGCGGGGGGGCCCAAGATACGCAGTATTTT.

The CDR3 sequence is CAVEGLAEYNEQFF. The CDR3 DNA sequence: TGTGCCGTTGAGGGACTAGCGGAGTACAATGAGCAGTTCTTC. This chain joins TRBV10-3 and TRBJ2-1, with TRBD2 matching over 11 bases. J was trimmed by 4 bases and V by 11 bases; bases with no gene match: 7. The CDR3 extends over 14 amino acids. The germline CDR1 and CDR2 sequences are ENHRY and SYGVKD.

The chain combines TRBV5-4 with TRBJ2-5; tentative D call: TRBD1 (5 bases). The V gene's germline CDR1 is SGHNT and CDR2 YYREEE (reference sequence). V lost 2 bases to trimming and J lost 2 bases, with 13 bases between them. The CDR3 length is 15 residues. The CDR3: CASSFGWGKQETQYF. The CDR3, as DNA: TGTGCCAGCAGCTTCGGTTGGGGCAAGCAAGAGACCCAGTACTTC. The complete variable domain, with remaining parts taken from reference TRBV5-4 and TRBJ2-5, reads ETGVTQSPTHLIKTRGQQVTLRCSSQSGHNTVSWYQQALGQGPQFIFQYYREEENGRGNFPPRFSGLQFPNYSSELNVNALELDDSALYLCASSFGWGKQETQYFGPGTRLLVL.

The chain uses TRBV9 and TRBJ2-7, with a possible D match to TRBD2 (6 bases). The germline V and J ends were trimmed by 2 bases and 2 bases, with 14 bases remaining between them. CDR3 size: 15 residues. Germline V lookup: CDR1 SGDLS, CDR2 YYNGEE. The CDR3 reads CASSVRDSAPYEQYF. DNA for the CDR3: TGTGCCAGCAGCGTCCGGGACTCAGCTCCCTACGAGCAGTACTTC.

The rearrangement uses TRBV11-1 and TRBJ2-3; TRBD2 might be the D (6 bases). This CDR3 has 15 amino acids. Trimming took off 3 bases at V and 5 bases at J, with 15 bases between the two ends. The germline gives CDR1 SGHAT, CDR2 FQDESV (reference sequence). CDR3 protein: CASSFGSLGGDTQYF. CDR3 nucleotides: TGTGCCAGCAGCTTTGGATCTCTCGGGGGAGATACGCAGTATTTT.

This chain uses TRBV7-8 with TRBJ2-7, with a weak D call TRBD1 (5 bases). The V gene lost 5 bases and the J gene lost 6 bases, with 14 bases spanning the gap. CDR3 length: 13 amino acids. Germline CDR1 reads SGHVS; CDR2 reads FQNEAQ. In DNA, the CDR3 is TGTGCCAGCAGCACCGGAAAGGGGCGCGAGCAGTACTTC. Translating it yields CASSTGKGREQYF. Together with reference TRBV7-8 and TRBJ2-7, the CDR3 gives the full variable domain: GAGVSQSPRYKVAKRGQDVALRCDPISGHVSLFWYQQALGQGPEFLTYFQNEAQLDKSGLPSDRFFAERPEGSVSTLKIQRTQQEDSAVYLCASSTGKGREQYFGPGTRLTVT.

The chain employs TRBV3-1 (or the pseudogene TRBV3-2) and TRBJ2-7; D might be TRBD2 (5 bases). Germline values: CDR1 LGHDT, CDR2 YNNKEL (reference sequence). The V gene lost 1 base and the J gene lost 6 bases, with 19 bases spanning the gap. The CDR3 contains 16 residues. The CDR3 reads CASSQATLDKAGEQYF. CDR3 nucleotide sequence: TGTGCCAGCAGCCAAGCCACCCTCGACAAGGCGGGCGAGCAGTACTTC.

The CDR3 DNA sequence: TGTGCCAGCAGCGTAGCAGCGGGCGATTACAATGAGCAGTTCTTC. Its protein is CASSVAAGDYNEQFF. The chain is built from TRBV9 and TRBJ2-1; maybe TRBD2 (6 bases). V was shortened by 0 bases and J by 4 bases, with 11 bases between the two germline ends. CDR1 and CDR2 (germline): SGDLS, YYNGEE. The CDR3 runs 15 residues.

This chain uses TRBV4-1 with TRBJ2-1; TRBD2 aligns across 13 bases. The CDR3 contains 18 residues. V shed 1 base and J 3 bases; nucleotides not matched to a gene: 6. Germline V gene data show CDR1 as MGHRA and CDR2 as YSYEKL. DNA of the CDR3: TGCGCCAGCAGCCAAGGAGGGGGACTAGCGGGGAGCTACAATGAGCAGTTCTTC. This sequence encodes CASSQGGGLAGSYNEQFF.

This clone was picked up a small number of times. V gene TRBV28 combines with J gene TRBJ1-6, with D tentatively TRBD1 (6 bases). The CDR3 extends over 16 amino acids. Germline V gives CDR1 MDHEN, CDR2 SYDVKM. Trimming removed 9 bases from V and 4 bases from J, with 19 bases in between. The CDR3 DNA is TGTGCCAGTGAAGAACAGGGTTCTCCTTATAATTCACCCCTCCACTTT. Its protein product is CASEEQGSPYNSPLHF.

The rearrangement joins TRBV2 to TRBJ2-7; 9 nucleotides agree with TRBD1. With V trimmed by 2 bases and J by 3 bases, 5 bases remained unmatched. The length of the CDR3 is 15 residues. Per the germline V gene, CDR1 is SNHLY and CDR2 is FYNNEI. CDR3 loop: CASSEPGQGYYEQYF. DNA of the CDR3: TGTGCCAGCAGTGAACCGGGACAGGGATACTACGAGCAGTACTTC.

This clone was counted a few times. This chain joins TRBV27 and TRBJ2-7; 9 bases match TRBD2. Germline loops: CDR1 MNHEY, CDR2 SMNVEV (reference sequence). V was clipped by 4 bases and J by 0 bases; unmatched bases: 13. The CDR3 extends over 18 amino acids. The CDR3 DNA sequence: TGTGCCAGCAGTTCCCAACCCCGACTAGCGGAAAGCTCCTACGAGCAGTACTTC. Translated, it gives CASSSQPRLAESSYEQYF.

The J gene is TRBJ1-6, the V gene TRBV2; D ambiguous. The V end was cut by 6 bases, the J end by 7 bases, with 10 bases between. In germline, CDR1 is SNHLY, CDR2 FYNNEI. CDR3 length: 13 residues. CDR3 coding DNA: TGTGCCAGCAGGGTTTTGAGCAATTCACCCCTCCACTTT. Its translation is CASRVLSNSPLHF.

The chain joins TRBV4-2 to TRBJ2-3; 10 bases agree with TRBD1. V lost 6 bases and J lost 6; bases outside the gene matches: 9. Per the germline V gene, CDR1 is LGHNA and CDR2 is YNFKEQ. The CDR3 is 15 amino acids. This CDR3 reads CASRPGTGVRDTQYF. CDR3 DNA sequence: TGTGCCAGCAGGCCTGGGACAGGGGTTAGGGATACGCAGTATTTT.

The chain employs TRBV7-8 and TRBJ2-7, with 11 bases fitting TRBD1. The CDR3 covers 14 residues. J was trimmed by 3 bases and V by 5 bases; bases with no gene match: 3. Germline CDR1 is SGHVS and CDR2 is FQNEAQ. The CDR3 DNA reads as TGTGCCAGCAGCAGGGGACAGGGGGTCTACGAGCAGTACTTC. It codes for CASSRGQGVYEQYF.

The chain is built from TRBV6-2 or TRBV6-3 and TRBJ1-1; D gene unclear. V was clipped by 2 bases and J by 2 bases, with 9 bases between them. CDR1 and CDR2 (germline): MNHEY, SVGEGT. CDR3 length: 14 amino acids. CDR3 amino acids: CASSYIRSNTEAFF. The CDR3 bases are TGTGCCAGCAGTTACATCCGGAGCAACACTGAAGCTTTCTTT.

The rearrangement joins TRBV18 to TRBJ2-2; D is perhaps TRBD1 (5 bases). Germline loops: CDR1 KGHSH, CDR2 LQKENI. Trimming pared 2 bases from V and 1 base from J, leaving 8 bases between. CDR3 length: 15 amino acids. In nucleotides, the CDR3 is TGTGCCAGCTCACCAGGGCAGGGGAACACCGGGGAGCTGTTTTTT. It is translated as CASSPGQGNTGELFF. The full variable domain, in which reference TRBV18 and TRBJ2-2 provide the parts outside the CDR3, is NAGVMQNPRHLVRRRGQEARLRCSPMKGHSHVYWYRQLPEEGLKFMVYLQKENIIDESGMPKERFSAEFPKEGPSILRIQQVVRGDSAAYFCASSPGQGNTGELFFGEGSRLTVL.

The chain recombines TRBV4-1 with TRBJ1-1; D perhaps matches TRBD1 (5 bases). V was pared by 6 bases and J by 0 bases, with 11 bases between. This CDR3 spans 14 amino acids. Germline CDR1 is MGHRA and CDR2 is YSYEKL. CDR3 amino acids: CASRGVTVNTEAFF. In DNA, the CDR3 is TGCGCCAGCAGAGGGGTGACAGTGAACACTGAAGCTTTCTTT.

CDR3 in amino acids: CASSPGQGYAGELFF. The CDR3 bases are TGTGCCAGCAGCCCCGGACAGGGTTATGCCGGGGAGCTGTTTTTT. This chain uses TRBV5-4 with TRBJ2-2; 8 nucleotides align to TRBD1. V lost 4 bases and J lost 6; bases outside the gene matches: 8. The CDR3 is made up of 15 amino acids. Germline CDR1 and CDR2: SGHNT and YYREEE (reference sequence).

V is TRBV3-1 (or the pseudogene TRBV3-2) and J is TRBJ2-7; D call uncertain. Germline CDR1 reads LGHDT; CDR2 reads YNNKEL (reference sequence). The V and J ends lost 1 base and 4 bases respectively, with 5 bases between them. The CDR3 totals 12 residues. The CDR3 sequence is CASSQVMYEQYF. The CDR3 nucleotides are TGTGCCAGCAGCCAAGTTATGTACGAGCAGTACTTC.

This clone was recorded only once. This chain joins TRBV28 and TRBJ2-5; D is possibly TRBD2 (6 bases). Trimming took off 7 bases at V and 5 bases at J, with 14 bases between the two ends. Germline CDR1 reads MDHEN; CDR2 reads SYDVKM. This CDR3 is 13 amino acids long. The chain's CDR3 is CASTWGVVETQYF. The CDR3 coding sequence is TGTGCCAGCACCTGGGGGGTCGTGGAGACCCAGTACTTC. The variable domain in full, completed from reference TRBV28 and TRBJ2-5, reads DVKVTQSSRYLVKRTGEKVFLECVQDMDHENMFWYRQDPGLGLRLIYFSYDVKMKEKGDIPEGYSVSREKKERFSLILESASTNQTSMYLCASTWGVVETQYFGPGTRLLVL.